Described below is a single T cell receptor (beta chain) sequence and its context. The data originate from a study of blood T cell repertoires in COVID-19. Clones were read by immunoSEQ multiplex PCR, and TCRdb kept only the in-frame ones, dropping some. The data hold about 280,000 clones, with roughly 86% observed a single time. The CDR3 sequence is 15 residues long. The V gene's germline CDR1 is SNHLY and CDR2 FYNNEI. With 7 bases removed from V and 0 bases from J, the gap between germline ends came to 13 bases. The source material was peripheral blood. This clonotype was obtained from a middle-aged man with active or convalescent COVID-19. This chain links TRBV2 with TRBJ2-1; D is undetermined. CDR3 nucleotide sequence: TGTGCCAGCACCAGATCACAGAACTCCTACAATGAGCAGTTCTTC. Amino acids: CASTRSQNSYNEQFF.